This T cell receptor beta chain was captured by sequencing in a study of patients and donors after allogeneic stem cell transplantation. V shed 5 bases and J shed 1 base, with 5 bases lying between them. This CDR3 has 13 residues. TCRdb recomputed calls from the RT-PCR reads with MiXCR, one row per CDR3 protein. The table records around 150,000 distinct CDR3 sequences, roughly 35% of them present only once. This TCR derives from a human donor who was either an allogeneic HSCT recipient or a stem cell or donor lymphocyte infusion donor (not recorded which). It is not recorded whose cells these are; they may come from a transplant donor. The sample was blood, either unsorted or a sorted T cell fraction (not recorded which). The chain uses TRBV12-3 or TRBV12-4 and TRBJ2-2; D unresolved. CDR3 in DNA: TGTGCCAGCAGTCCGGAGAACACCGGGGAGCTGTTTTTT. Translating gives CASSPENTGELFF.